A single T cell receptor (beta chain) is shown here with its context. This clone has a single count. The antigen it binds to is not known. No base-level quality is on record; no much larger clone is a single base apart. This sample was taken from a study of glioma-infiltrating T cells after dendritic cell vaccination listed by TCRdb under 2016. Regarding the research as a whole: The cohort comprised around 15 glioblastoma patients from Phase I and II dendritic cell vaccination trials, 9 newly diagnosed and 6 with recurrent disease. Autologous tumor lysate-pulsed dendritic cell vaccination was administered to the patients between about 2003 and 2012. To make the vaccine, monocyte-derived dendritic cells were cultured for less than nine days with IL-4 and GM-CSF and then pulsed overnight with autologous tumor lysate. Patients received three intradermal dendritic cell vaccine injections at biweekly intervals in the arm below the axilla. In glioblastoma patients vaccinated with dendritic cells, deep sequencing of TCR beta CDR3 regions served to measure the amount of tumor-infiltrating lymphocytes and to compare repertoires between tumor and blood. Survival after dendritic cell vaccination was correlated with TCR sequencing metrics, such as TIL content and the overlap between tumor and blood repertoires. The research as a whole found: TCR clonality showed no direct relationship with survival, which suggests that a diverse polyclonal response may matter. The TCR overlap response model with three groups was called speculative and said to need prospective validation. The cohort was small and heterogeneous, few patients had complete blood and tumor sets, and even fewer had initial-recurrent tumor pairs. After dendritic cell vaccination, a higher estimated pretreatment TIL content predicted longer time to progression and longer overall survival.

V gives up 0 bases and J gives up 1 base, and the segment between their germline ends measures 12 bases. The CDR3 runs 16 residues from the cysteine to the phenylalanine. The kept DNA is CDR3 alone, 48 bases in frame from the first base. Per the germline V gene, SGHAT is the CDR1 and FQNNGV is the CDR2. In light of the paper, this sample's time point label describes: after dendritic cell vaccination, including at tumor progression/relapse. To be selected, patients needed enough residual fresh-frozen tumor tissue and more than two years of available survival data. Although molecular status otherwise differed among the glioblastoma patients, no patient had an isocitrate dehydrogenase mutation. PBMC were collected before vaccination, two weeks after the third vaccination, and at tumor progression when it occurred. The Qiagen DNeasy Blood extraction Kit was used for extraction of genomic DNA. TCRB CDR3 regions were amplified from 1.5 to 2.5 ug genomic DNA, or all available DNA if less, using the immunoSEQ assay. Multiplex PCR used 60 forward primers for TCR V beta segments and 13 reverse primers for J beta segments. Synthetic control templates were spiked into each sample at limiting dilution to estimate reads per starting template. Sequencing produced 87 bp reads on the Illumina HiSeq System. The original methods were these. PCR and sequencing errors were removed by a nearest neighbor algorithm that merged closely related sequences. TCR overlap was defined as the percentage of unique tumor TCR beta sequences that were also found in the peripheral blood of the same patient. Sourced from immuneACCESS, this table was stored by TCRdb with only in-frame sequences that have V and J called. A share of the clones is absent; for the studies checked, an unresolved V gene accounts for under half, and the remainder has no known explanation. That table is the source of V, J and clone size, and D and trimming were worked out from the DNA. The sample has tens of thousands of clones on record, around 90% of them singletons. Of the sample, around 2% is held by the ten largest clones.

Specimen: blood, collected after dendritic cell vaccination. This TCR was sampled from a human donor with glioblastoma. The rearrangement joined TRBV11-2 to TRBJ1-2, and the D gene may be TRBD1, 5 bases matching. The CDR3: CASSLEITGSNYGYTF. The DNA sequence is given as TGTGCCAGCAGCTTAGAGATTACAGGCAGTAACTATGGCTACACCTTC.